Each of the 31 T cell receptor beta chains below was sequenced from the same sample in a study of spatial heterogeneity in lung cancer. These TCRs are of unknown antigen specificity. Documented time point: sample taken at primary tumor resection. A single record per CDR3 protein comes from TCRdb applying MiXCR to the 5' RACE reads. This sample carries about 3,300 distinct CDR3 sequences, roughly 5% of them seen once, and the ten largest clones take over 12%. Study-wide results and caveats: Counts of expanded alpha and beta TCRs within tumors tracked the tumor nonsynonymous mutation count.

Source: lung tumor tissue, taken at surgery. The receptors stem from a female donor with early-stage non-small cell lung cancer.

By share of the sample, this clonotype is medium-sized. As DNA, the CDR3 is TGTGCCAGCACTTGGTCCAAAAACATTCAGTACTTC. Protein product: CASTWSKNIQYF. J is TRBJ2-4 and V is TRBV6-1; D unresolved. CDR1 is MNHNS and CDR2 is SASEGT in the germline V gene. V lost 7 bases, J lost 2 bases, and 6 bases lay in between. CDR3 length: 12 amino acids.

The rearrangement joins TRBV4-3 to TRBJ1-2, with TRBD1 as a possible D gene (5 bases). V dropped 0 bases and J dropped 0 bases, with 17 bases sitting between them. CDR1 LGHNA and CDR2 YSLEER come from the germline V gene. The CDR3 runs to 18 residues. CDR3 protein: CASSQDPSTAAANYGYTF. The CDR3 DNA follows: TGCGCCAGCAGCCAAGATCCATCGACAGCAGCAGCTAACTATGGCTACACCTTC.

This clonotype is judged medium-sized. The gene calls are TRBV12-3 or TRBV12-4 and TRBJ1-1; D gene unclear. V was trimmed by 6 bases and J by 5 bases, leaving 19 bases between them. The CDR3 spans 15 residues. The CDR3 nucleotides are TGTGCCAGCAGGGCCCGGGAAAGCTGGGCTACTGAAGCTTTCTTT. Translated, it gives CASRARESWATEAFF.

Ten or more counts support this clonotype. A clone one base away is much larger, so this may be a read error. The J gene is TRBJ2-5, the V gene TRBV7-7; TRBD1 aligns across 7 bases. The ends lost 5 bases at V and 1 base at J; junction bases unmatched: 4. Germline values: CDR1 SSHAT, CDR2 FNYEAQ (reference sequence). This CDR3 has 14 amino acids. DNA of the CDR3: TGTGCCAGCAGCGGACGGACAGGCCAAGAGACCCAGTACTTC. Translated: CASSGRTGQETQYF.

The chain employs TRBV3-1 and TRBJ2-7, with TRBD2 identical over 7 bases. The CDR3 is 14 residues long. V gave up 2 bases and J gave up 2 bases; unmatched junction bases: 3. Germline CDR1 LGHDT, CDR2 YNNKEL (reference sequence). The CDR3 bases are TGTGCCAGCAGCCAACCAGGACTAGCCTACGAGCAGTACTTC. Translated, it gives CASSQPGLAYEQYF.

Comments on this clonotype: This may stem from a read error, because a much larger clone lies one nucleotide away. The chain employs TRBV5-1 and TRBJ2-7, with D possibly being TRBD1 (5 bases). Trimming removed 4 bases from V and 4 bases from J, with 15 bases in between. The V gene's germline CDR1 is SGHRS and CDR2 YFSETQ. CDR3 length: 14 amino acids. Here the CDR3 DNA reads TGCGCCAGCAGCGTGACAAGGGGCGTATACGAGCAGTACTTC. It is translated as CASSVTRGVYEQYF.

This clonotype was counted ten times or more. The V and J genes are TRBV28 and TRBJ1-1; 9 bases agree with TRBD1. With V trimmed by 6 bases and J by 3 bases, 5 bases remained unmatched. From germline, CDR1 is MDHEN and CDR2 SYDVKM. The CDR3 contains 14 residues. CDR3 sequence (DNA): TGTGCCAGCAGGGACAGGGGTGGATACACTGAAGCTTTCTTT. As protein: CASRDRGGYTEAFF.

This clonotype was counted ten times or more. The gene calls are TRBV20-1 and TRBJ1-3; no reliable D call. Deletions cut 3 bases from V and 4 bases from J, with 16 bases between. The CDR3 spans 15 residues. Germline assignment: CDR1 DFQATT and CDR2 SNEGSKA (reference sequence). The CDR3 loop reads CSASGSNPTGNTIYF. CDR3 DNA: TGCAGTGCTAGCGGTTCCAACCCGACGGGAAACACCATATATTTT.

This clonotype was detected only a few times. The chain employs TRBV27 and TRBJ2-7; TRBD1 agrees at 8 bases. The CDR3 spans 14 residues. V was pared by 6 bases and J by 3 bases, with 7 bases of the junction left unmatched. Germline V gene lookup returns CDR1 MNHEY and CDR2 SMNVEV (reference sequence). As DNA, the CDR3 is TGTGCCAGCAGCGTGCAGGGGGCCAACTACGAGCAGTACTTC. Translating it yields CASSVQGANYEQYF.

There are many counts of this clonotype. This chain connects TRBV7-2 to TRBJ2-1; D is ambiguous. The CDR3 consists of 12 residues. Trimming pared 8 bases from V and 9 bases from J, leaving 14 bases between. Germline V gene data show CDR1 as SGHTA and CDR2 as FQGNSA. The CDR3 region has the DNA TGTGCCAGCGCACTTCCATTCGGTGAGCAGTTCTTC. Residues: CASALPFGEQFF.

This clonotype showed up many times. DNA for the CDR3: TGTGCCAGCAGCTCGACTAGCTCCGGGGAGCTGTTTTTT. Translating gives CASSSTSSGELFF. The chain carries TRBV7-8 and TRBJ2-2; 7 nucleotides match TRBD2. V lost 4 bases and J lost 6; bases outside the gene matches: 2. CDR1 SGHVS and CDR2 FQNEAQ come from the germline V gene. The CDR3 has 13 amino acids.

This clonotype is labeled medium-sized (0.01 to 0.1%). This chain links TRBV11-2 with TRBJ2-1; the match to TRBD2 covers 8 bases. Looked up from germline, CDR1 is SGHAT and CDR2 is FQNNGV. The CDR3 extends over 18 amino acids. The J segment lost 3 bases and the V segment lost 2 bases, leaving 12 bases of the junction unmatched. This CDR3 reads CASSLRGTSPLGYNEQFF. Written as DNA, the CDR3 is TGTGCCAGCAGCTTACGGGGGACTAGTCCTCTTGGCTACAATGAGCAGTTCTTC.

This clonotype rates as medium-sized. V gene TRBV12-3 or TRBV12-4 combines with J gene TRBJ1-6; TRBD1 is a possible D gene (5 bases). The CDR3 contains 14 residues. Trimming stripped 3 bases from V and 7 bases from J, with 10 bases between. CDR3 amino acids: CASSLGRENSPLHF. In DNA, the CDR3 is TGTGCCAGCAGTTTGGGCAGGGAGAATTCACCCCTCCACTTT.

This clonotype occurred many times. V gene TRBV20-1 combines with J gene TRBJ2-1; weak D call: TRBD1 (6 bases). V lost 4 bases and J lost 0, with 16 bases in between. CDR3 length equals 16 residues. Germline loops: CDR1 DFQATT, CDR2 SNEGSKA (reference sequence). CDR3 residues: CSATPLGTLSYNEQFF. DNA of the CDR3: TGCAGTGCTACCCCCCTCGGGACACTCTCCTACAATGAGCAGTTCTTC.

By its share, this clonotype is medium-sized. The chain uses TRBV6-1 and TRBJ1-5; no firm D call. There are 13 residues in the CDR3. Germline CDR1 and CDR2: MNHNS and SASEGT. Trimming removed 0 bases from V and 4 bases from J, with 4 bases in between. CDR3 nucleotide sequence: TGTGCCAGCAGTGAAGCACGGAATCAGCCCCAGCATTTT. This sequence encodes CASSEARNQPQHF.

This clonotype was seen repeatedly, ten times or more. This chain joins TRBV30 and TRBJ1-1; 7 positions agree with TRBD1. Trimming removed 2 bases from V and 7 bases from J; junction bases left unmatched: 4. The CDR3 extends over 12 amino acids. Looked up from germline, CDR1 is GTSNPN and CDR2 is SVGIG (reference sequence). The CDR3: CAWSHQGVEAFF. In nucleotides, the CDR3 is TGTGCCTGGAGTCACCAGGGGGTTGAAGCTTTCTTT. Full variable domain (remainder filled in from reference TRBV30 and TRBJ1-1): SQTIHQWPATLVQPVGSPLSLECTVEGTSNPNLYWYRQAAGRGLQLLFYSVGIGQISSEVPQNLSASRPQDRQFILSSKKLLLSDSGFYLCAWSHQGVEAFFGQGTRLTVV.

This clonotype was recorded at least ten times. This chain uses TRBV12-3 or TRBV12-4 with TRBJ2-7; 7 nucleotides line up with TRBD1. Losses at the gene ends were 5 bases for V and 10 bases for J; bases not matched to a gene: 8. The CDR3 runs to 12 residues. The CDR3 DNA reads as TGTGCCAGCAGTCCGGGACAGTTGGCCCAGTACTTC. Protein product: CASSPGQLAQYF.

By share, this clonotype counts as medium-sized. The rearrangement links TRBV28 to TRBJ2-3, with D possibly TRBD2 on 6 matching bases. Germline CDR1 MDHEN, CDR2 SYDVKM. With 8 bases removed from V and 0 bases from J, the gap between germline ends came to 12 bases. There are 14 residues in the CDR3. CDR3 amino acids: CASLVAGSTDTQYF. The CDR3 DNA reads TGTGCCAGCTTGGTGGCGGGGAGCACAGATACGCAGTATTTT.

This clonotype is medium-sized within its sample. V usage is TRBV11-2 and J usage is TRBJ2-1; tentatively, D is TRBD2 (5 bases). V lost 5 bases and J lost 5, with 10 bases in between. Germline CDR1 is SGHAT and CDR2 is FQNNGV. The CDR3 is 13 residues long. The CDR3 sequence: CASSAGTNNEQFF. For the CDR3, the DNA is TGTGCCAGCAGCGCGGGCACCAACAATGAGCAGTTCTTC.

The genes are TRBV5-1 and TRBJ2-7; D may be TRBD2 (5 bases). Germline V lookup: CDR1 SGHRS, CDR2 YFSETQ. V shed 0 bases and J shed 7 bases, with 17 bases lying between them. The CDR3 loop spans 15 amino acids. CDR3 region: CASSLAEGEAEEQYF. CDR3 in DNA: TGCGCCAGCAGCTTGGCCGAGGGCGAAGCGGAAGAGCAGTACTTC.

There are many counts of this clonotype. V and J are TRBV27 and TRBJ2-3; possibly TRBD2 for D (7 bases). This CDR3 region has 18 residues. V gave up 2 bases and J gave up 3 bases, with 21 bases separating them. Germline CDR1 and CDR2: MNHEY and SMNVEV (reference sequence). CDR3 DNA sequence: TGTGCCAGCAGTTTACTGGGGGGGGCCACTTTTGGAACAGATACGCAGTATTTT. Residues: CASSLLGGATFGTDTQYF.

This clonotype was detected ten times or more. The CDR3 bases are TGTGCCAGCAGCTTACGGCCTGACCGGGAGCTGTTTTTT. Protein: CASSLRPDRELFF. The chain is built from TRBV11-2 and TRBJ2-2; unclear D gene. The CDR3 contains 13 residues. Germline values: CDR1 SGHAT, CDR2 FQNNGV. Between the trimmed V and J ends, which lost 2 bases and 9 bases, there was a span of 10 bases.

This clonotype appeared many times. This chain connects TRBV19 to TRBJ2-5; 9 nucleotides line up with TRBD2. Germline V CDR1 and CDR2: LNHDA, SQIVND (reference sequence). The ends lost 5 bases at V and 0 bases at J; junction bases unmatched: 7. CDR3 length equals 16 residues. The CDR3 loop reads CASSRLAGKYQETQYF. CDR3 coding DNA: TGTGCCAGTAGTCGTCTAGCGGGGAAGTACCAAGAGACCCAGTACTTC.

This clonotype was seen at least ten times. The gene calls are TRBV5-5 and TRBJ1-1; D gene ambiguous. Germline V gives CDR1 SGHKS, CDR2 YYEKEE (reference sequence). This CDR3 contains 14 residues. V was trimmed by 7 bases and J by 8 bases, leaving 21 bases between them. The CDR3 reads CASSRGGRYREAFF. The CDR3 DNA reads TGTGCCAGCTCACGAGGAGGGCGGTACCGAGAAGCTTTCTTT.

This clonotype counts as medium-sized. The DNA for the CDR3 is TGTGCCAGCAGGGACAAAGATACGCAGTATTTT. This codes for CASRDKDTQYF. The chain links TRBV12-3 or TRBV12-4 to TRBJ2-3; TRBD1 is a possible D gene (5 bases). Trimming shortened V by 6 bases and J by 5 bases, and 6 bases separated the two germline ends. The CDR3 runs to 11 residues.

This clonotype was seen many times. The V gene is TRBV28, the J gene TRBJ1-1, with 7 positions matching TRBD1. The CDR3 loop spans 16 amino acids. Germline V CDR1 and CDR2: MDHEN, SYDVKM. V lost 5 bases to trimming and J lost 4 bases; unmatched junction nucleotides: 13. CDR3 residues: CASSGDSGPGGTEAFF. The CDR3 coding sequence is TGTGCCAGCAGTGGGGATTCCGGGCCAGGGGGCACTGAAGCTTTCTTT.

Many counts were recorded for this clonotype. The chain employs TRBV6-2 or TRBV6-3 and TRBJ2-2, with D possibly TRBD1 on 6 matching bases. Germline CDR1 MNHEY, CDR2 SVGEGT. This CDR3 is 13 amino acids long. Between the trimmed V and J ends, which lost 7 bases and 1 base, there was a span of 7 bases. This CDR3 reads CASIRGNTGELFF. The DNA of the CDR3 is TGTGCCAGCATCAGGGGGAACACCGGGGAGCTGTTTTTT.

By share, this clonotype counts as medium-sized (0.01 to 0.1%). V usage is TRBV4-1 and J usage is TRBJ2-3; either TRBD1 or TRBD2 may supply D (5 bases each). Looked up from germline, CDR1 is MGHRA and CDR2 is YSYEKL. V lost 1 base and J lost 1, with 9 bases in between. The CDR3 loop spans 15 amino acids. The CDR3 DNA reads TGCGCCAGCAGCCAAGGGCAGGGAGGCACAGATACGCAGTATTTT. This encodes CASSQGQGGTDTQYF.

This clonotype qualifies as medium-sized. The chain combines TRBV15 with TRBJ1-5; D unclear. Germline V gene lookup returns CDR1 LNHNV and CDR2 YYDKDF (reference sequence). This CDR3 contains 15 residues. V was trimmed by 0 bases and J by 0 bases, leaving 6 bases between them. The CDR3 region is CATSRDRVSNQPQHF. The CDR3 coding sequence is TGTGCCACCAGCAGAGATCGGGTTAGCAATCAGCCCCAGCATTTT.

This clonotype was picked up many times. The gene calls are TRBV5-5 and TRBJ1-4; TRBD1 aligns across 10 bases. With V trimmed by 4 bases and J by 5 bases, 8 bases remained unmatched. CDR1 is SGHKS and CDR2 is YYEKEE in the germline V gene (reference sequence). The CDR3 consists of 16 residues. The CDR3 loop is CASSLVPGQGNEKLFF. The CDR3 nucleotides are TGTGCCAGCAGCCTAGTGCCGGGACAGGGGAATGAAAAACTGTTTTTT.

Sample share makes this clonotype medium-sized (0.01 to 0.1%). CDR3 DNA sequence: TGTGCCAGCAGTTCTAATCTCGGACTAGCGGGGGGCAATGAGCAGTTCTTC. Translated: CASSSNLGLAGGNEQFF. The chain is built from TRBV27 and TRBJ2-1, with 14 bases lining up with TRBD2. CDR1 is MNHEY, CDR2 SMNVEV, per germline (reference sequence). After removal of 4 bases from V and 6 bases from J, the junction contained 8 bases not matched to a gene. The CDR3 length is 17 residues.